This T cell receptor (beta chain) was sequenced in a study of lymphopenia after photon versus proton radiotherapy. TCRdb keeps only in-frame clones here, not all; method: immunoSEQ multiplex PCR. The profile covers more than 30,000 clones, with more than 75% appearing a single time and around 2.7% taken by the ten largest. V lost 7 bases and J lost 9, with 22 bases in between. The CDR3 is 15 amino acids. Germline-derived CDR1 and CDR2 are MNHEY and SMNVEV (reference sequence). Sequences were derived from peripheral blood, sampled from a patient treated with photon-based radiotherapy. The TCR comes from a man aged 50 to 60 with gastric cancer. V usage is TRBV27 and J usage is TRBJ2-1, with D maybe TRBD2 (7 bases). In DNA form, the CDR3 reads TGTGCCAGCACTGAGTGGGGAGGGGGGGGTCCTGAGCAGTTCTTC. It encodes CASTEWGGGGPEQFF.